This T cell receptor beta chain is drawn from a study of cytomegalovirus exposure and HLA in healthy donors listed by TCRdb under 2017. Looking at the study overall: An earlier analysis of roughly 500 of the donors reported 250 to 300 Gb of sequence data and 90 million to 120 million unique TCR beta sequences obtained from some 170 million T cells. Around 320 gigabases of sequencing data and tens of millions of unique TCR sequences were included in an early release covering roughly 600 HLA-typed donors. Among the roughly 400 genotyped donors, around 81% belonged to the genetic ancestry cluster associated with self-reported Caucasian donors. The aim of the study was to test whether cataloging public T cell receptors could identify signatures of past pathogen exposure. Using immunosequencing, the study profiled T cell repertoires from around 680 subjects and related those repertoires to cytomegalovirus serostatus. In addition to the first cohort of several hundred subjects, a separate validation cohort of under 150 different subjects was used. To predict cytomegalovirus infection status, the study combined high-throughput TCR immunosequencing, statistical association of individual TCRs with disease status, and machine learning. A later analysis re-analyzed previously published TCR beta repertoires from roughly 600 donors and added high-resolution HLA genotyping to study TCR occurrence patterns. Rather than drawing on any new phenotypic data, the later analysis identified candidate immune exposures from TCR beta sequences and the way those sequences occurred across donors. An earlier analysis of fewer than 700 of the donors applied high-throughput TCR beta sequencing to assess whether each TCR beta V gene segment acted as functional or pseudogenic. Alongside the repertoire data, information on donor age, sex, ethnicity and CMV serostatus was compiled. Genome-wide SNP genotypes for about 60% of the 666 donors were used in a later genetic analysis, which treated that subset as a discovery cohort. All discovery cohort repertoires had been generated using a single sequencing platform. Both class I and class II loci were covered by HLA typing, at four-digit resolution. The number of typed donors differed by locus: about 629-630 for A, B, C, DRB1 and DQB1; approximately 530 for DQA1; approximately 610 for DPA1; and some 450 for DPB1. Five DR-DQ haplotypes were handled as single units for association and clustering because linkage in the cohort was strong. On average, roughly 240,000 unique TCR beta nucleotide sequences were sequenced per donor among fewer than 500 genotyped donors of the cohort, with roughly a sixth of those sequences being non-productive.

As for this clone: What antigen it recognizes has not been identified. Within one base of it there is no much larger clone, and no base qualities were kept.

Receptor libraries were prepared by the immunoSEQ multiplex PCR assay. The multiplex PCR relied on a mix of 60 forward primers for TCR Vbeta segments and 13 reverse primers for TCR Jbeta segments. A multiplex PCR assay on genomic DNA amplified the CDR3 region of rearranged TCR beta genes. On the Illumina HiSeq System, the amplified TCR beta libraries were sequenced as 87-base-pair reads. As for the authors' bioinformatics: In a later analysis, tens of millions of unique TCR beta chains were counted across the 500 to 700 repertoires, and approximately 9.9 million of these chains were shared by at least two donors. Raw reads were error-corrected and collapsed into unique sequences with a nearest-neighbor algorithm that merged closely related sequences to remove PCR and sequencing errors. Alignment of CDR3 sequences to IMGT reference sequences was used to assign V, D and J gene segments. For a sequence to be retained, a match of at least six nucleotides to both a V gene segment and a J gene segment was required. A rearrangement counted as productive if the CDR3 had no stop codons and remained in frame with V and J, and every other rearrangement counted as non-productive. Following IMGT convention, CDR3 was defined as the stretch from the second conserved V-encoded cysteine to the conserved J-encoded phenylalanine. The earlier analysis of 550 to 650 of the donors excluded any sequence lacking an unambiguous match to a single V gene segment. In an earlier analysis of some 590 of the donors, a V segment was called functional when productive rearrangements were above 56.7%, and segregating when the standard deviation between donors exceeded 5%. A statistical classification framework was built to diagnose cytomegalovirus status from the catalog of TCR beta chain sequences. A later analysis assigned V and J genes by comparing TCR nucleotide sequences with IMGT/GENE-DB human TR gene sequences. In a later analysis, CDR3 sequences and most-parsimonious VDJ recombination scenarios were assigned using the TCRdist pipeline. A later analysis defined each TCR beta chain by its CDR3 amino acid sequence plus V-gene family, and excluded reads lacking a unique V-gene family. As a way to deal with suspected cross-contamination and a sequencing artifact, a later analysis dropped 592 nucleotide sequences that were highly shared and had low generation probability. In a later analysis, a clonal expansion index was calculated for each public chain from normalized within-repertoire ranks of inferred template counts. In a later analysis, generation probabilities were computed with a VDJ recombination model fitted to out-of-frame rearrangements, and the resulting probabilities were checked against IGoR. In a later analysis, TCR-TCR, TCR-HLA and TCR-CMV co-occurrence was scored with hypergeometric tests, and a repertoire-size bias correction was applied to TCR pairs. False discovery rates were estimated in a later analysis by permuting HLA or CMV assignments 20 times. In a later analysis, co-occurring TCRs were grouped using DBSCAN, with TCRdist sequence similarity added in when clustering inside HLA-allele-positive subsets. Co-occurrence clustering excluded repertoires with fewer than 30,000 or more than 120,000 public chains, plus five with anomalous nucleotide sharing. TCRdb's version of the immuneACCESS table is confined to in-frame rearrangements and falls short of the full clone set. An unresolved V gene accounts for under half of the shortfall where checked; the remainder is of unknown origin. The D gene and trimming were derived from the DNA, and the V and J assignments and clone size from that table. The sample data list 81,000 or so clones, and roughly 75% of these were observed just once. About 4% of the sample is taken by the ten largest.

Broader findings and caveats from the paper: The only immune exposure information available for the cohort was CMV serostatus. Compared with equally common non-associated chains, HLA-associated TCR beta chains in a later analysis were more clonally expanded and had lower generation probabilities. When HLA alleles, especially DR and DQ, strongly co-occurred, TCR associations were difficult to assign to individual alleles. The authors suggested that the approach could potentially be generalized to other disease states and immunological phenotypes. The 87-base-pair reads could not distinguish some IMGT-functional V segments, including TRBV6-2 and TRBV6-3, so those segments were excluded. In a later analysis, the rate of TCR association differed among HLA loci, with DRB1 alleles having the most associated TCRs and HLA-C alleles having the fewest. Specific HLA alleles were associated with around 18,000 TCR beta sequences at a false discovery rate of 0.05 in a later analysis. A further reported finding was that TCR beta sequences accurately predicted the HLA-A and HLA-B alleles for most subjects in the first cohort. A later genetic analysis reported fewer N-insertions in productive TCRs among donors in an Asian-associated ancestry cluster than the roughly 700-donor mean. In vitro tests confirmed that three of the cytomegalovirus-associated TCR beta chains recognize cytomegalovirus antigens. According to a later analysis, parvovirus B19, influenza, CMV and Epstein-Barr virus appeared linked to several top co-occurrence clusters. The classifier was reported to diagnose cytomegalovirus status with high specificity and sensitivity in both the original cohort and the validation cohort. In the study, 150 to 200 TCR beta chains were listed as associated with cytomegalovirus. Broadly in line with IMGT annotations, most TCR beta V segments showed up in productive rearrangements about 87% or about 30% of the time in an earlier analysis of several hundred of the donors. HLA typing was unavailable for some donors at each locus, so association tests used only the typed subset. The cohort was sequenced for TCR beta chains only, and without alpha or paired-chain data the features that could be detected were limited. Correlated functional status among segregating V segments might reflect linkage disequilibrium, but an unknown experimental factor could not be ruled out. An association between a missense DCLRE1C variant and V-gene and J-gene trimming of TCR beta chains was found in a later genetic analysis and replicated in an independent cohort. A cluster of highly shared sequence variants was judged likely to be a technical artifact of the sequencing pipeline. A later analysis found that most CMV-associated TCR beta chains appeared HLA-restricted, with HLA associations seemingly driven largely by CMV exposure. Presence/absence analyses assumed roughly uniform sequencing depth across donors, an assumption that may not hold. Most TCR sequences were seen in very few donors, while some public TCRs were found in many individuals. Because counts were too low, 15 to 20 rarely observed V segments, including chromosome 9 orphons, were left out of the earlier analysis of some 640 of the donors.

In total, 666 healthy bone marrow donors made up the cohort. At the time of sampling, every cohort member was nominally healthy, though immune exposures that went unrecorded were likely present. The donor was CMV seronegative and was included in the group of a few hundred seronegative cohort members. A peripheral blood sample was provided by each donor, and peripheral blood mononuclear cells were used for TCR beta sequencing. The Qiagen DNeasy Blood Extraction Kit was used to extract genomic DNA from the blood cell samples. Sequences MNHNS (CDR1) and SASEGT (CDR2) are obtained from the germline V gene. V loses 5 bases, J loses 0 bases, and the germline ends lie 11 bases apart. The CDR3 spans 15 residues, from the cysteine through the phenylalanine. The retained sequence is limited to the CDR3, 45 bases, with the frame set at the first base.

The sequenced material came from PBMCs. The chain is encoded by TRBV6-1 joined to TRBJ2-1; the best D guess is TRBD2, with 5 bases matching. The receptor comes from a man in his sixties in good health and CMV-seronegative. The CDR3 region has the sequence CASSTTGSSYNEQFF. The DNA is as follows: TGTGCCAGCAGTACCACTGGGAGCTCCTACAATGAGCAGTTCTTC.